These 18 T cell receptor beta chains share one sample of origin, sequenced in a study of T cells in women clearing cervical HPV infection. Here immunoSEQ multiplex PCR was the method, and the copy in TCRdb shows in-frame clones only, minus some. The sample shows under 45,000 clones, and approximately 1.5% sits with its ten largest clones. The sequenced material came from blood buffy coat. The receptors here all came from a woman between 18 and 75 years old with a cervical HPV16 infection that either progressed to CIN3+ or cleared (not recorded which).

On this clone itself: The observed sequence ends 3 residues before the CDR3 terminus, with the missing tail filled in from the germline J gene. The chain links TRBV19 to TRBJ2-7; 9 nucleotides match TRBD2. J was trimmed by 5 bases and V by 6 bases; bases with no gene match: 5. CDR3 length equals 13 residues. Per the germline V gene, CDR1 is LNHDA and CDR2 is SQIVND (reference sequence). CDR3 DNA, as far as it was read: TGTGCCAGTAGGGTAGCGGGGGCAGACGAG. Translating gives CASRVAGADE. The full CDR3 protein is CASRVAGADEQYF.

Concerning this clone itself: The CDR3 end falls 3 residues outside the read, so it is completed with the germline J gene. V and J are TRBV29-1 and TRBJ1-1; D is unresolved. Per the germline V gene, CDR1 is SQVTM and CDR2 is ANQGSEA. The CDR3 consists of 10 residues. Trimming shortened V by 4 bases and J by 5 bases, and 5 bases separated the two germline ends. Here the CDR3 reads CSVGLTEAFF. The DNA read from the CDR3 is TGCAGCGTTGGGCTTACTGAA.

With respect to this clone: The read is 3 residues too short to cover the CDR3 end, so that end is filled in from the germline J gene. V gene TRBV2 combines with J gene TRBJ1-4; D gene ambiguous. Germline CDR1 is SNHLY and CDR2 is FYNNEI. The CDR3 consists of 15 residues. V lost 2 bases to trimming and J lost 4 bases, with 11 bases between them. CDR3 loop: CASSEPGGLNEKLFF. CDR3 DNA (partial): TGTGCCAGCAGTGAACCGGGCGGACTTAATGAAAAA.

To note about this clone: The CDR3 is cut off 3 residues early in the read; its end comes from the germline J gene. The chain links TRBV7-2 to TRBJ1-5; TRBD1 is a possible D gene (6 bases). This CDR3 comprises 12 residues. Looked up from germline, CDR1 is SGHTA and CDR2 is FQGNSA. V dropped 8 bases and J dropped 9 bases, with 14 bases sitting between them. The CDR3 DNA, read in part, is TGTGCCAGCGGGGGCACGAACGGGCCC. It encodes CASGGTNGP. The whole CDR3 region reads CASGGTNGPQHF.

A note on this clone: The CDR3 end is not reached by the read, which stops 3 residues before it; the germline J gene fills it in. This rearrangement joins TRBV19 to TRBJ2-1; TRBD2 agrees at 9 bases. This CDR3 region has 15 residues. Germline assignment: CDR1 LNHDA and CDR2 SQIVND (reference sequence). After removal of 7 bases from V and 3 bases from J, the junction contained 7 bases not matched to a gene. CDR3 bases read: TGTGCCAGTACCCCTTTAGCGGGGGTCTACAATGAG. This encodes CASTPLAGVYNE. The whole CDR3 region reads CASTPLAGVYNEQFF.

On this clone: The read gets to within 3 residues of the CDR3 end, and the germline J gene fills in the rest. This chain connects TRBV7-2 to TRBJ2-5; 7 bases agree with TRBD1. Germline values: CDR1 SGHTA, CDR2 FQGNSA. CDR3 length: 13 amino acids. J gave up 3 bases and V 3 bases, and 1 base lay outside the gene matches. CDR3 in amino acids: CASSFDREETQYF. CDR3 DNA (partial): TGTGCCAGCAGCTTCGACAGGGAAGAGACC. Full variable domain (rest looked up from reference TRBV7-2 and TRBJ2-5): GAGVSQSPSNKVTEKGKDVELRCDPISGHTALYWYRQSLGQGLEFLIYFQGNSAPDKSGLPSDRFSAERTGGSVSTLTIQRTQQEDSAVYLCASSFDREETQYFGPGTRLLVL.

Note on this clone: The read ends 3 residues before the CDR3 terminus; that terminus is restored from the germline J gene. This chain uses TRBV11-2 with TRBJ2-2; weak D call: TRBD1 (6 bases). Germline lookup yields CDR1 SGHAT and CDR2 FQNNGV. V was clipped by 0 bases and J by 6 bases, with 8 bases between them. There are 14 residues in the CDR3. The CDR3 is CASSLEPGAGELFF. CDR3 bases read: TGTGCCAGCAGCTTAGAGCCAGGGGCCGGGGAG.

Details on this clone: Read data end 3 residues before the CDR3 end; the end is taken from the germline J gene. The rearrangement links TRBV7-2 to TRBJ2-5; D is perhaps TRBD2 (5 bases). V was trimmed by 5 bases and J by 2 bases, leaving 15 bases between them. CDR1 and CDR2 from the germline V gene are SGHTA and FQGNSA. This CDR3 comprises 15 residues. The part of the CDR3 DNA that was read is TGTGCCAGCAGCCCCCTAGGAGGCTCGCAAGAGACC. Translated, it gives CASSPLGGSQET. Given in full, the CDR3 is CASSPLGGSQETQYF.

Points on this clone: One end of the junction does not line up with germline, which may come from a read error. Read sequence stops 3 residues before the CDR3 end, and the germline J gene provides the missing end. The sample contains more than one DNA sequence encoding this CDR3. V gene TRBV5-4 combines with J gene TRBJ1-3; D possibly corresponds to TRBD1 (5 bases). CDR1 and CDR2 (germline): SGHNT, YYREEE (reference sequence). This CDR3 region has 13 residues. The CDR3 bases that were read are TGTGCCAGCAGCAGGACAACTGGAAACACG. Protein product: CASSRTTGNT. The entire CDR3 is CASSRTTGNTIYF.

On this clone itself: The read gets to within 3 residues of the CDR3 end, and the germline J gene fills in the rest. The genes are TRBV5-6 and TRBJ2-7; TRBD1 aligns across 7 bases. This CDR3 has 14 amino acids. Trimming cost V 1 base and J 2 bases; bases outside gene matches: 3. The germline CDR1 and CDR2 sequences are SGHDT and YYEEEE. Partial CDR3 DNA: TGTGCCAGCAGCTTGAGGGGGCGCCCCTACGAG. Protein: CASSLRGRPYE. The whole CDR3 is CASSLRGRPYEQYF.

A note on this clone: The CDR3 is cut off 3 residues early in the read; its end comes from the germline J gene. This chain links TRBV20-1 with TRBJ2-4; maybe TRBD2 (6 bases). CDR1 is DFQATT and CDR2 is SNEGSKA in the germline V gene (reference sequence). The CDR3 contains 14 residues. The V and J ends lost 0 bases and 8 bases respectively, with 14 bases between them. The sequenced part of the CDR3 DNA is TGCAGTGCTAGAGATGTCGGGGGAGATCACATT. Translation: CSARDVGGDHI. The whole CDR3 region reads CSARDVGGDHIQYF.

On this clone itself: The read terminates 3 residues ahead of where the CDR3 ends, so the germline J gene completes it. The J gene is TRBJ2-7, the V gene TRBV2, with 7 nucleotides matching TRBD2. The CDR3 has 17 amino acids. Germline V gives CDR1 SNHLY, CDR2 FYNNEI. V lost 0 bases, J lost 2 bases, and 10 bases stayed unmatched. CDR3 DNA (partial): TGTGCCAGCAGTGAAGCGGGGGGAGGGAGTTCCGCCTACGAG. It translates to CASSEAGGGSSAYE. The CDR3, in full, reads CASSEAGGGSSAYEQYF.

On this clone: The read terminates 3 residues before the CDR3 end, so the remaining end is supplied by the germline J gene. This chain uses TRBV2 with TRBJ1-2; TRBD1 aligns across 10 bases. CDR3 length equals 13 residues. The V and J ends lost 6 bases and 6 bases, in that order; junction bases with no gene match: 4. Germline CDR1 reads SNHLY; CDR2 reads FYNNEI. The CDR3 sequence: CASRGTGVNGYTF. Incomplete CDR3 DNA: TGTGCCAGCAGGGGGACAGGGGTTAATGGC.

Concerning this clone itself: The CDR3 end is not reached by the read, which stops 3 residues before it; the germline J gene fills it in. V is TRBV6-2 or TRBV6-3 and J is TRBJ2-3; 7 bases match TRBD2. The CDR3 runs to 11 residues. CDR1 and CDR2 (germline): MNHEY, SVGEGT. CDR3 sequence reads: CASGGGKAQYF. CDR3 DNA, as far as it was read: TGTGCCAGCGGGGGGGGTAAGGCG.

Details on this clone: With the read ending 3 residues before the CDR3 end, the germline J gene is used to fill in that end. This chain uses TRBV6-1 with TRBJ1-2, with D possibly matching TRBD1 (6 bases). The CDR3 has 14 residues. Trimming shortened V by 2 bases and J by 2 bases, and 9 bases separated the two germline ends. Germline V gene data show CDR1 as MNHNS and CDR2 as SASEGT. CDR3 DNA (partial): TGTGCCAGCAGTGAAACGCAGGGGAACTATGGC. As protein: CASSETQGNYG. The CDR3 reads in full as CASSETQGNYGYTF.

To note about this clone: Sequencing ends 3 residues short of the CDR3 end; the germline J gene provides the rest. J is TRBJ1-6 and V is TRBV2; tentative D call: TRBD1 (6 bases). V was pared by 5 bases and J by 10 bases, with 15 bases between. This CDR3 region has 14 residues. The germline CDR1 and CDR2 sequences are SNHLY and FYNNEI. Incomplete CDR3 DNA: TGTGCCAGCAGTCCGGACAGAGGAAGATCACCC. The encoded protein is CASSPDRGRSP. The entire CDR3 sequence reads CASSPDRGRSPLHF.

Concerning this clone itself: The CDR3 end is not reached by the read, which stops 3 residues before it; the germline J gene fills it in. This chain joins TRBV7-6 and TRBJ2-2, with a possible D match to TRBD2 (5 bases). The CDR3 has 12 residues. V was shortened by 2 bases and J by 7 bases, with 5 bases between the two germline ends. CDR1 is SGHVS, CDR2 FNYEAQ, per germline. The sequenced part of the CDR3 DNA is TGTGCCAGCAGCTTACGGGGCGGGGAG. Translation: CASSLRGGE. Given in full, the CDR3 is CASSLRGGELFF.

Comment on this clone: The read comes to an end 3 residues before the CDR3 does, leaving the germline J gene to fill in the end. The chain carries TRBV7-9 and TRBJ2-2; 8 nucleotides line up with TRBD1. Per germline, CDR1 SEHNR and CDR2 FQNEAQ (reference sequence). This CDR3 comprises 14 residues. This CDR3 is CASSLTTGEAPLFF. CDR3 DNA, as far as it was read: TGTGCCAGCAGCTTAACGACAGGGGAGGCACCG. Complete variable domain (other parts from reference TRBV7-9 and TRBJ2-2): DTGVSQNPRHKITKRGQNVTFRCDPISEHNRLYWYRQTLGQGPEFLTYFQNEAQLEKSRLLSDRFSAERPKGSFSTLEIQRTEQGDSAMYLCASSLTTGEAPLFFGEGSRLTVL.